This T cell receptor (beta chain) stems from a study of T cell changes during pregnancy in multiple sclerosis. Repertoires were generated with immunoSEQ multiplex PCR, while TCRdb's copy carries only in-frame clones and drops some. This table holds some 70,000 clones, roughly 90% found once. The CDR3 runs 15 residues. Germline V gene lookup returns CDR1 SGHAT and CDR2 FQNNGV. V lost 3 bases to trimming and J lost 0 bases; unmatched junction nucleotides: 4. The material was CD4+ T cells from peripheral blood mononuclear cells, obtained in the third trimester of pregnancy. This TCR was sampled from a female donor in good health, enrolled as a control in a pregnancy study. The V gene is TRBV11-2, the J gene TRBJ2-7; TRBD2 agrees at 8 bases. The CDR3, as DNA: TGTGCCAGCAGCTTTTTTCTAGCGGGCTCCTACGAGCAGTACTTC. It translates to CASSFFLAGSYEQYF.